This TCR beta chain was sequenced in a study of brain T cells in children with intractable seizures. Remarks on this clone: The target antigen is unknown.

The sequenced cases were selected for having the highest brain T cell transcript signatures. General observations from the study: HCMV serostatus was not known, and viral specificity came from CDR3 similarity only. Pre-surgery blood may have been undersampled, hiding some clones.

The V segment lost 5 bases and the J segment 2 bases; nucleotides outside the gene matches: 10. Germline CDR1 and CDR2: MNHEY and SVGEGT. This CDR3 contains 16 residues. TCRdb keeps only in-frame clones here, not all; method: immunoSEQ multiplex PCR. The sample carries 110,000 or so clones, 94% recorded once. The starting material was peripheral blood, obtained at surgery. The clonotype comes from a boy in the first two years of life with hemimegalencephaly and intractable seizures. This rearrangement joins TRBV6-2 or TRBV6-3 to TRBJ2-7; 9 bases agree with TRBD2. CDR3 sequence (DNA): TGTGCCAGCAGTAAGGGACTAGCAGGACGGCCCTACGAGCAGTACTTC. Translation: CASSKGLAGRPYEQYF.